These 15 T cell receptor beta chains share one sample of origin, sequenced in a study of blood T cell repertoires in COVID-19 (dated by TCRdb to the early 2020s). Libraries were prepared through the immunoSEQ multiplex PCR assay. TCRdb re-hosts the immuneACCESS table, in-frame sequences only. Its copies lack some clones; in the studies checked, an unresolved V gene accounts for under half of them, and the cause for the rest is not known. The sample table records more than 6,000 clones; 80% to 90% of these occur just once. 8% to 10% of the sample is held by the ten biggest clonotypes. Specimen: peripheral blood. The receptor source for this set is a human donor with active COVID-19. The donor label of this sample is uncertain.

The rearrangement links TRBV7-8 to TRBJ2-2; TRBD2 matches 14 bases. Germline trimming cut 5 bases from V and 4 bases from J; bases unmatched to any gene: 9. Germline loops: CDR1 SGHVS, CDR2 FQNEAQ. The CDR3 extends over 18 amino acids. The CDR3 DNA sequence: TGTGCCAGCAGCGCCAGACTAGCGGGAGGGCCGGGCACCGGGGAGCTGTTTTTT. This codes for CASSARLAGGPGTGELFF. Full variable domain (missing parts from reference TRBV7-8 and TRBJ2-2): GAGVSQSPRYKVAKRGQDVALRCDPISGHVSLFWYQQALGQGPEFLTYFQNEAQLDKSGLPSDRFFAERPEGSVSTLKIQRTQQEDSAVYLCASSARLAGGPGTGELFFGEGSRLTVL.

The V call is TRBV7-6, the J call TRBJ1-3; tentatively, D is TRBD1 (5 bases). The CDR3 consists of 15 residues. V lost 3 bases, J lost 3 bases, and 12 bases lay in between. Germline V gene data show CDR1 as SGHVS and CDR2 as FNYEAQ. The CDR3 region has the DNA TGTGCCAGCAGCTTGGGAGGGGCGCGTGGAAACACCATATATTTT. It encodes CASSLGGARGNTIYF.

V usage is TRBV12-3 or TRBV12-4 and J usage is TRBJ2-1, with D possibly matching TRBD1 (5 bases). This CDR3 has 11 residues. The V end lost 4 bases, the J end lost 10 bases, and 8 bases lay between the germline ends. The CDR3 DNA sequence: TGTGCCAGCAGTTCCCGACAGGAGCAGTTCTTC. Protein sequence: CASSSRQEQFF.

This clone was picked up a small number of times. The rearrangement uses TRBV19 and TRBJ2-7, with 9 bases identical to TRBD2. The germline CDR1 and CDR2 sequences are LNHDA and SQIVND (reference sequence). The length of the CDR3 is 14 residues. Trimming at V came to 3 bases and at J to 3 bases, leaving 3 bases not matched to a gene. CDR3 DNA: TGTGCCAGTAGTATTACTAGCGGGCGCTACGAGCAGTACTTC. It yields the protein CASSITSGRYEQYF.

This clone has a handful of counts. The V gene is TRBV5-5, the J gene TRBJ1-6; 9 bases map to TRBD1. The CDR3 is made up of 15 amino acids. J lost 8 bases, V lost 4 bases, and 7 bases had no gene match. Germline CDR1 reads SGHKS; CDR2 reads YYEKEE (reference sequence). CDR3 in amino acids: CASSLGQGGYSPLHF. CDR3 DNA: TGTGCCAGCAGCCTGGGACAGGGAGGATATTCACCCCTCCACTTT.

The chain carries TRBV10-3 and TRBJ2-3; D perhaps matches TRBD1 (6 bases). This CDR3 region has 21 residues. Trimming stripped 2 bases from V and 0 bases from J, with 27 bases between. From germline, CDR1 is ENHRY and CDR2 SYGVKD. The CDR3 DNA reads TGTGCCATCAGTGAGACATTCTCACCCGCTGGGGGCCAAGTTAGCACAGATACGCAGTATTTT. This encodes CAISETFSPAGGQVSTDTQYF.

This chain connects TRBV7-2 to TRBJ2-7; tentative D call: TRBD2 (6 bases). The V gene's germline CDR1 is SGHTA and CDR2 FQGNSA. Trimming took 3 bases from V and 3 from J, leaving 12 bases between them. This CDR3 has 14 residues. The CDR3 DNA is TGTGCCAGCAGCTTGGACTACACCATCTACGAGCAGTACTTC. Translating gives CASSLDYTIYEQYF. Full variable domain (remainder filled in from reference TRBV7-2 and TRBJ2-7): GAGVSQSPSNKVTEKGKDVELRCDPISGHTALYWYRQSLGQGLEFLIYFQGNSAPDKSGLPSDRFSAERTGGSVSTLTIQRTQQEDSAVYLCASSLDYTIYEQYFGPGTRLTVT.

This sequence joins TRBV2 and TRBJ2-2, with 8 bases aligning to TRBD2. Looked up from germline, CDR1 is SNHLY and CDR2 is FYNNEI. With V trimmed by 7 bases and J by 13 bases, 17 bases remained unmatched. The CDR3 has 15 amino acids. This chain's CDR3 is CASKTQGSGRGWLFF. The CDR3 bases are TGTGCCAGCAAGACCCAGGGGAGCGGGAGAGGGTGGCTGTTTTTT.

The rearrangement uses TRBV10-1 and TRBJ2-1, with unresolved D. CDR1 is WNHNN, CDR2 SYGVQD, per germline (reference sequence). The CDR3 contains 11 residues. The V and J ends lost 6 bases and 7 bases respectively, with 7 bases between them. For the CDR3, the DNA is TGCGCCAGCAGCCAAGCGAATGAGCAGTTCTTC. Its translation: CASSQANEQFF.

This clone was observed a handful of times. The chain joins TRBV10-3 to TRBJ1-2; D is uncertain. Germline assignment: CDR1 ENHRY and CDR2 SYGVKD. The V gene lost 4 bases and the J gene lost 4 bases, with 10 bases spanning the gap. This CDR3 comprises 13 residues. This CDR3 is CAISGAAPYGYTF. The CDR3 DNA reads TGTGCCATCAGTGGGGCTGCGCCCTATGGCTACACCTTC.

The chain uses TRBV4-3 and TRBJ1-5, with TRBD1 as a possible D gene (5 bases). CDR1 LGHNA and CDR2 YSLEER come from the germline V gene. The CDR3 totals 14 residues. Between the trimmed V and J ends, which lost 4 bases and 1 base, there was a span of 8 bases. CDR3 amino acids: CASSLTESNQPQHF. As DNA, the CDR3 is TGCGCCAGCAGCCTGACAGAGAGCAATCAGCCCCAGCATTTT.

The rearrangement joins TRBV4-2 to TRBJ1-4, with D uncertain. This CDR3 is 16 amino acids long. V was pared by 0 bases and J by 1 base, with 9 bases between. Germline CDR1 LGHNA, CDR2 YNFKEQ. The CDR3: CASSQEIGLTNEKLFF. The DNA of the CDR3 is TGTGCCAGCAGCCAAGAAATTGGGCTAACTAATGAAAAACTGTTTTTT.

V gene TRBV6-1 combines with J gene TRBJ2-1; D remains unclear. The CDR3 covers 13 residues. Trimming shortened V by 2 bases and J by 8 bases, and 10 bases separated the two germline ends. The germline CDR1 and CDR2 sequences are MNHNS and SASEGT. DNA of the CDR3: TGTGCCAGCAGTGAAATGTTCGCGTATGAGCAGTTCTTC. It yields the protein CASSEMFAYEQFF.

This chain links TRBV10-2 with TRBJ1-6; 7 nucleotides align to TRBD1. V was pared by 7 bases and J by 4 bases, with 4 bases of the junction left unmatched. Per the germline V gene, CDR1 is WSHSY and CDR2 is SAAADI. CDR3 length: 14 amino acids. CDR3 protein: CASKEGQYNSPLHF. The DNA of the CDR3 is TGCGCCAGCAAGGAGGGACAGTATAATTCACCCCTCCACTTT.

The rearrangement joins TRBV18 to TRBJ2-2; 7 nucleotides match TRBD1. J was trimmed by 0 bases and V by 2 bases; bases with no gene match: 3. Germline-derived CDR1 and CDR2 are KGHSH and LQKENI. CDR3 length equals 16 residues. The CDR3 DNA reads as TGTGCCAGCTCACCAAGTCAGGGGGCGAACACCGGGGAGCTGTTTTTT. It specifies CASSPSQGANTGELFF.